The 8 T cell receptor beta chains below were found in one sample sequenced in a study of T cell responses to AZD1222 COVID-19 vaccine. The data were produced by immunoSEQ multiplex PCR, yet TCRdb's version contains in-frame clones alone and is incomplete. This table holds approximately 99,000 clones, approximately 86% found once. Sequencing was performed on peripheral blood, taken on day 0 of AZD1222 vaccination. The receptors originated from an adult in good health.

The chain uses TRBV11-2 and TRBJ2-3; 11 bases fit TRBD2. CDR3 length: 15 amino acids. The germline V gene has CDR1 SGHAT and CDR2 FQNNGV. The ends lost 4 bases at V and 3 bases at J; junction bases unmatched: 3. CDR3 residues: CASSSRLAGTDTQYF. In DNA, the CDR3 is TGTGCCAGCAGCTCACGACTAGCGGGGACAGATACGCAGTATTTT.

V usage is TRBV5-1 and J usage is TRBJ1-1; D is possibly TRBD1 (5 bases). The CDR3 runs 16 residues. The V gene's germline CDR1 is SGHRS and CDR2 YFSETQ. V shed 0 bases and J shed 3 bases, with 15 bases lying between them. DNA for the CDR3: TGCGCCAGCAGCTTGGGGGTCCAGGGTACCTACACTGAAGCTTTCTTT. Amino acid sequence: CASSLGVQGTYTEAFF.

Written as DNA, the CDR3 is TGTGCCACCAGTGATAAGGGACCGAGCTATGGCTACACCTTC. Protein sequence: CATSDKGPSYGYTF. The genes are TRBV24-1 and TRBJ1-2; D is possibly TRBD1 (5 bases). This CDR3 spans 14 amino acids. The germline CDR1 and CDR2 sequences are KGHDR and SFDVKD. Deletions cut 3 bases from V and 4 bases from J, with 11 bases between.

The gene calls are TRBV18 and TRBJ2-7; 7 nucleotides match TRBD1. Germline CDR1 and CDR2: KGHSH and LQKENI. CDR3 length: 14 amino acids. After removal of 3 bases from V and 4 bases from J, the junction contained 6 bases not matched to a gene. In DNA, the CDR3 is TGTGCCAGCTCACCTGCGGACAGGCCTTACGAGCAGTACTTC. It translates to CASSPADRPYEQYF. Together with reference TRBV18 and TRBJ2-7, the CDR3 gives the full variable domain: NAGVMQNPRHLVRRRGQEARLRCSPMKGHSHVYWYRQLPEEGLKFMVYLQKENIIDESGMPKERFSAEFPKEGPSILRIQQVVRGDSAAYFCASSPADRPYEQYFGPGTRLTVT.

The chain uses TRBV28 and TRBJ2-7; TRBD2 matches at 7 bases. The CDR3 is made up of 14 amino acids. The ends lost 5 bases at V and 2 bases at J; junction bases unmatched: 6. Germline CDR1 reads MDHEN; CDR2 reads SYDVKM. The CDR3 sequence: CASSDTGTTYEQYF. CDR3 in DNA: TGTGCCAGCAGTGACACCGGGACTACCTACGAGCAGTACTTC.

V gene TRBV24-1 combines with J gene TRBJ2-7, with a weak D call TRBD1 (5 bases). This CDR3 region has 13 residues. Germline V gene sequence: CDR1 KGHDR, CDR2 SFDVKD. Deletions cut 6 bases from V and 2 bases from J, with 10 bases between. Here the CDR3 DNA reads TGTGCCACCAGTCACCAGGGAACCTACGAGCAGTACTTC. This gives the protein CATSHQGTYEQYF.

The chain uses TRBV15 and TRBJ1-5; 7 bases line up with TRBD1. Looked up from germline, CDR1 is LNHNV and CDR2 is YYDKDF (reference sequence). The V segment lost 1 base and the J segment 3 bases; nucleotides outside the gene matches: 12. The CDR3 totals 18 residues. The CDR3 here is CATSRVSPFDRDNQPQHF. CDR3 DNA sequence: TGTGCCACCAGCAGAGTATCCCCTTTTGACAGGGACAATCAGCCCCAGCATTTT. Filled out from reference TRBV15 and TRBJ1-5, the complete variable domain reads DAMVIQNPRYQVTQFGKPVTLSCSQTLNHNVMYWYQQKSSQAPKLLFHYYDKDFNNEADTPDNFQSRRPNTSFCFLDIRSPGLGDTAMYLCATSRVSPFDRDNQPQHFGDGTRLSIL.

With regard to this clone: Other DNA sequences within the sample encode an identical CDR3. This chain connects TRBV29-1 to TRBJ1-2; no firm D call. Germline V gives CDR1 SQVTM, CDR2 ANQGSEA. V was shortened by 0 bases and J by 2 bases, with 7 bases between the two germline ends. This CDR3 spans 13 amino acids. Here the CDR3 reads CSVEDRQNYGYTF. The CDR3, as DNA: TGCAGCGTTGAAGATAGGCAAAACTATGGCTACACCTTC.